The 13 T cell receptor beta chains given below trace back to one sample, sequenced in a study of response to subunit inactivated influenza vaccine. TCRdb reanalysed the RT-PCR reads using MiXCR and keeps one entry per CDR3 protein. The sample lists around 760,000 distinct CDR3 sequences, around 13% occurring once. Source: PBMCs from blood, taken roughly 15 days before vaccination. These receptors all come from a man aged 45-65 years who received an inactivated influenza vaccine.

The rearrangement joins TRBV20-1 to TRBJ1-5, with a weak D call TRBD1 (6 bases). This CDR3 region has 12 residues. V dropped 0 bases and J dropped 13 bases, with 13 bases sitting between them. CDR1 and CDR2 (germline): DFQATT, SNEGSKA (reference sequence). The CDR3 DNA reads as TGCAGTGCTAGAGATCTCAGGGGTTCTCAGCATTTT. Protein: CSARDLRGSQHF.

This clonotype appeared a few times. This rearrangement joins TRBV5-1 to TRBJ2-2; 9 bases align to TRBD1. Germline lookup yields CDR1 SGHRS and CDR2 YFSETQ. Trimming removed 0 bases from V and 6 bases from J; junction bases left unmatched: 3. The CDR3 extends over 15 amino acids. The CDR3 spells CASSLGDRVAGELFF. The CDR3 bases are TGCGCCAGCAGCTTGGGGGACAGGGTCGCCGGGGAGCTGTTTTTT.

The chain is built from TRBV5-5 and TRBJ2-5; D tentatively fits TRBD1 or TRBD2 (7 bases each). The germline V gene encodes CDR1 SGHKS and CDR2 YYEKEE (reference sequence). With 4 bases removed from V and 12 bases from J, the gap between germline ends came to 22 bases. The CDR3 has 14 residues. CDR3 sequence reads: CASSGGGNRGKKYF. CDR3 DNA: TGTGCCAGCAGCGGGGGGGGAAACAGGGGTAAAAAGTACTTC.

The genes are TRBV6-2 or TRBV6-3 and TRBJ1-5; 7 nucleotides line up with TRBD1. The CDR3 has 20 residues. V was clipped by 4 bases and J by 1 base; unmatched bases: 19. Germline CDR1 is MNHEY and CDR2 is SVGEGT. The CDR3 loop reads CASSSPPTRDRLESNQPQHF. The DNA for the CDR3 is TGTGCCAGCAGTTCCCCACCCACTCGGGACAGACTAGAAAGCAATCAGCCCCAGCATTTT.

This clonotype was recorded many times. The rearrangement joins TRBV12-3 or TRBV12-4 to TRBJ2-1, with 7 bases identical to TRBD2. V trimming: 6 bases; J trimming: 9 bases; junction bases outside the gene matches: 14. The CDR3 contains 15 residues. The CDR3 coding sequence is TGTGCCAGCAGCGGGGTGGCAAGCGGGGAAGGTGAGCAGTTCTTC. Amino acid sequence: CASSGVASGEGEQFF.

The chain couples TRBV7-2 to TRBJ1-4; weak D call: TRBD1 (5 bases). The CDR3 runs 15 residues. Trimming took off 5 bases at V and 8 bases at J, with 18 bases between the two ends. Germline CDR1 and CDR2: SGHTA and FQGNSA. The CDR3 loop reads CASSIGRRGGEKLFF. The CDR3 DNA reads TGTGCCAGCAGCATCGGACGTAGGGGCGGGGAAAAACTGTTTTTT.

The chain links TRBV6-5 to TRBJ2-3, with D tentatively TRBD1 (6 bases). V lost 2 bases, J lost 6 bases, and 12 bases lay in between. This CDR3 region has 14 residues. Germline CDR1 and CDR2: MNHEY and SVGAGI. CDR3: CASSYTTGMDTQYF. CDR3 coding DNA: TGTGCCAGCAGTTACACAACAGGGATGGATACGCAGTATTTT.

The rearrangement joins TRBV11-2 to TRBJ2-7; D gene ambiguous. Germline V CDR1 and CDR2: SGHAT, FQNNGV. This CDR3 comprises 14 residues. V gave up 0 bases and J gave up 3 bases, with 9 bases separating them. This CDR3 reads CASSLDRNLYEQYF. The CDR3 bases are TGTGCCAGCAGCTTAGACAGGAATCTCTACGAGCAGTACTTC.

DNA of the CDR3: TGCAGTGCAAAGATACCGGGACAGGGAATGTCAGCTTTCTTT. Its protein is CSAKIPGQGMSAFF. The chain uses TRBV20-1 and TRBJ1-1; 9 nucleotides agree with TRBD1. J gave up 10 bases and V 6 bases, and 15 bases lay outside the gene matches. The CDR3 consists of 14 residues. The germline V gene has CDR1 DFQATT and CDR2 SNEGSKA (reference sequence).

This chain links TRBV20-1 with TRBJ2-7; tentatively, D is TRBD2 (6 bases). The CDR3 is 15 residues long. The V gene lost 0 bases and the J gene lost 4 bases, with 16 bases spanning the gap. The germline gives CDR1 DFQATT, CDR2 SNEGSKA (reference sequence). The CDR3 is CSARDHAGRVYEQYF. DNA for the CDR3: TGCAGTGCTAGAGATCACGCGGGACGGGTTTACGAGCAGTACTTC.

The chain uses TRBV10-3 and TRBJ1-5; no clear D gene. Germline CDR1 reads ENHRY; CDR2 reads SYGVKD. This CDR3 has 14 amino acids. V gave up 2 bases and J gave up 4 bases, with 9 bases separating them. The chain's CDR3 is CAISERTENQPQHF. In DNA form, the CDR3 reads TGTGCCATCAGTGAGAGGACGGAGAATCAGCCCCAGCATTTT.

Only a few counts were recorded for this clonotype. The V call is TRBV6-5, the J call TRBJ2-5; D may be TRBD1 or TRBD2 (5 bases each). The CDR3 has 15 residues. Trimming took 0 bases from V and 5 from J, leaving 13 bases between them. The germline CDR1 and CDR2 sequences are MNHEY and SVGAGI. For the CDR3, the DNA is TGTGCCAGCAGTTACTCGAGGGGTACGGGGGAGACCCAGTACTTC. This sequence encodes CASSYSRGTGETQYF.

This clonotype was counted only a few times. The CDR3 loop is CSARGLASSSYNEQFF. The CDR3 coding sequence is TGCAGTGCTAGAGGACTAGCTTCAAGCTCCTACAATGAGCAGTTCTTC. V usage is TRBV20-1 and J usage is TRBJ2-1, with 7 positions matching TRBD2. V gave up 1 base and J gave up 0 bases; unmatched junction bases: 6. The CDR3 extends over 16 amino acids. Germline CDR1 and CDR2: DFQATT and SNEGSKA (reference sequence).